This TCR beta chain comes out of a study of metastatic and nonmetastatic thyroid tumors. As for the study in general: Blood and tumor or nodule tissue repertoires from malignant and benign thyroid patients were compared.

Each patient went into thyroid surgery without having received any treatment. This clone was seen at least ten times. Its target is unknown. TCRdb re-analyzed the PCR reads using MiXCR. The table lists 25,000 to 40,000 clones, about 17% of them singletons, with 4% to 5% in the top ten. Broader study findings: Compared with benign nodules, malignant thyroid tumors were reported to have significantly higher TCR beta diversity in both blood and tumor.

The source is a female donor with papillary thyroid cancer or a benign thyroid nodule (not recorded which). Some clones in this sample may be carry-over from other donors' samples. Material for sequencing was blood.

For the CDR3, the DNA is TGTGCCAGCAGCCGATACCCCGGGGTAGTTCAGCCCCAGCATTTT. Protein: CASSRYPGVVQPQHF. The chain links TRBV6-1 to TRBJ1-5; D remains ambiguous. This CDR3 contains 15 residues. V gave up 6 bases and J gave up 6 bases, with 18 bases separating them. Germline values: CDR1 MNHNS, CDR2 SASEGT.